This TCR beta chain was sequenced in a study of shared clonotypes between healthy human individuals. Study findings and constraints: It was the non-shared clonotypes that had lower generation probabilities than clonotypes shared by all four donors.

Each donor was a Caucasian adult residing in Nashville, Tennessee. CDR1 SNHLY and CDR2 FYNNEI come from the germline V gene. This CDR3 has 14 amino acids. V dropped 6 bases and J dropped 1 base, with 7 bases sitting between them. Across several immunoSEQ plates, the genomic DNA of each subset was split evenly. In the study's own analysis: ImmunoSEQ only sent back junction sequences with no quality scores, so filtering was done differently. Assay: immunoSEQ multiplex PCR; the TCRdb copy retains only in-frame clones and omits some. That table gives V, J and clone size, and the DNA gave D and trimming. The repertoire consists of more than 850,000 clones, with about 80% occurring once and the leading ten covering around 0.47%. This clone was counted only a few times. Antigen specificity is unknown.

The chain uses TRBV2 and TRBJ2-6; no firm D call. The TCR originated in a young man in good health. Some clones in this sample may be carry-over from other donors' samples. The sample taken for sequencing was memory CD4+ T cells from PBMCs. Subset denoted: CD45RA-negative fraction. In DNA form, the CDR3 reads TGTGCCAGCAGGTCTGGATCTGGGGCCAACGTCCTGACTTTC. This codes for CASRSGSGANVLTF.